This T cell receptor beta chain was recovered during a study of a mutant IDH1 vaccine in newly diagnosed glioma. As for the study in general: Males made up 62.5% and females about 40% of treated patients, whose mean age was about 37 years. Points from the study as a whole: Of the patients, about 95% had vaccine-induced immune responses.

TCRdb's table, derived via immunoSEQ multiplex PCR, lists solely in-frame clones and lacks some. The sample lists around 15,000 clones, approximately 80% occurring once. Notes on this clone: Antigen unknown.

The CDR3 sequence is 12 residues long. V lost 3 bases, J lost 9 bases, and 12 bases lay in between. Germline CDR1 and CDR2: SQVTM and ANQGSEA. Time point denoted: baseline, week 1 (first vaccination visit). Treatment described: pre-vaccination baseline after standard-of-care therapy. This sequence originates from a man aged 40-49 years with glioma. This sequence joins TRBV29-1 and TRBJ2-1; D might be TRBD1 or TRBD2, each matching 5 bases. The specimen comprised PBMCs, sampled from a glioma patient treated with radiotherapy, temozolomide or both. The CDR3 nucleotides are TGCAGCGTTGACAGGGAGCTAGGTGAGCAGTTCTTC. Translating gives CSVDRELGEQFF.